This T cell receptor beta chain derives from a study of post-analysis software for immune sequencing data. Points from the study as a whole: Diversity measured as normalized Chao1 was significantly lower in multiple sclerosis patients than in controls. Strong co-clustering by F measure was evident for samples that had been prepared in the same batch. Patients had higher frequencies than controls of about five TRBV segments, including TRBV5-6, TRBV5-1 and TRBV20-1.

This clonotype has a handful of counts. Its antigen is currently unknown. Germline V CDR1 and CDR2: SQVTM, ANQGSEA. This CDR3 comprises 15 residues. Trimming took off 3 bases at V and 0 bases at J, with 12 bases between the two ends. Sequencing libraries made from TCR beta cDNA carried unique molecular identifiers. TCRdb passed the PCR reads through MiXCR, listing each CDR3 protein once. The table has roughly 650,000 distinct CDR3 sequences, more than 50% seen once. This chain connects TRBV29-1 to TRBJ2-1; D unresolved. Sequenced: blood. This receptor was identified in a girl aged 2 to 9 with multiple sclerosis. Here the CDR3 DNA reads TGCAGCGTTGATGAAGTGGCGAGCTCCTACAATGAGCAGTTCTTC. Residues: CSVDEVASSYNEQFF.